This T cell receptor (beta chain) stems from a study of CXCR3-negative and CXCR3-positive naive CD8 T cells. Germline CDR1 is DFQATT and CDR2 is SNEGSKA (reference sequence). This CDR3 has 12 residues. UMI-labeled 5' RACE TRB cDNA libraries were prepared from the cells. TCRdb reprocessed the 5' RACE reads and reports one entry per CDR3 protein, with no DNA. Its listing shows about 8,000 distinct CDR3 sequences. Specimen: naive CXCR3- CD8+ T cells from blood. Subset in this sample: CD45RO-CCR7+CD27+CD95- naive CD8+ T cells lacking CXCR3 (TNR3-). This receptor was taken from a human donor in good health. Some clones in this sample may be carry-over from other donors' samples. J is TRBJ1-1 and V is TRBV20-1; absent DNA, TCRdb's TRBD1 call cannot be checked. The CDR3 loop is CSATQPRVQAFF.